This T cell receptor (beta chain) was sequenced during a study of T cell responses to AZD1222 COVID-19 vaccine. General observations from the study: Variant regions that are unmutated are reportedly the target of nearly half of spike-specific TCRs. White British people made up most donors, females outnumbered males, and clonal diversity was possibly underestimated.

Trimming left V 0 bases short and J 0 bases short, with 9 bases between. Germline-derived CDR1 and CDR2 are SGHVS and FNYEAQ. The CDR3 length is 16 residues. Assay: immunoSEQ multiplex PCR; the TCRdb copy retains only in-frame clones and omits some. The sample gives 68,000 or so clones, roughly 86% of which show up once; less than 9% is in the top ten. Note on this clone: Its antigen is not known.

The source of this sequence is an adult in good health. The specimen comprised peripheral blood, sampled on day 0 of AZD1222 vaccination. The rearrangement joins TRBV7-6 to TRBJ2-1, with D unclear. CDR3 sequence: CASSLAVESSYNEQFF. The CDR3 nucleotides are TGTGCCAGCAGCTTAGCAGTGGAGAGCTCCTACAATGAGCAGTTCTTC.